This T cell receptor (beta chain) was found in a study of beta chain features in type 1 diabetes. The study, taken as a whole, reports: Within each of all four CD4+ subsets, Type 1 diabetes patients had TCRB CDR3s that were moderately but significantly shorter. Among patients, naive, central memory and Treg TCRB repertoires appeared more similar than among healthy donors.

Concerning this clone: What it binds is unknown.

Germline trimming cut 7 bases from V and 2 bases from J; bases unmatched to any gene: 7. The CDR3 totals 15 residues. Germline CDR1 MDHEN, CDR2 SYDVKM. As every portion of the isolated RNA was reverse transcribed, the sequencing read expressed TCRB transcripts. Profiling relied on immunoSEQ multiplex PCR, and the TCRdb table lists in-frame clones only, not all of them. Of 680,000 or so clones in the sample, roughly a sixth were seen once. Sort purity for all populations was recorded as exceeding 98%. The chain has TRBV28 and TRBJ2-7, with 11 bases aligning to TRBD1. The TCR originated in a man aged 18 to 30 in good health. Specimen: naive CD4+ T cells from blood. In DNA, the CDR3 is TGTGCCAGCAACGGACAGGGGGCCGGAGCCTACGAGCAGTACTTC. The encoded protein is CASNGQGAGAYEQYF.